The 24 T cell receptor beta chains below come from one sample, sequenced in a study of memory CD4+ T cells and cytomegalovirus serostatus. Single viable CD3+CD4+CD8-CD45RO+ cells were sorted as the memory CD4+ T cells. TCRdb's table, derived via immunoSEQ multiplex PCR, lists solely in-frame clones and lacks some. Here the sample spans roughly 42,000 clones, around 80% being singletons. Sequenced material: memory CD4+ T cells from blood. These receptors were collected from an adult in good health and CMV-seronegative.

The rearrangement joins TRBV7-6 to TRBJ2-7; a weak D match, TRBD1 (5 bases). CDR1 is SGHVS, CDR2 FNYEAQ, per germline. The CDR3 spans 14 residues. The V end was cut by 2 bases, the J end by 2 bases, with 10 bases between. In DNA form, the CDR3 reads TGTGCCAGCAGCTTAAGCAGGGATGCCTACGAGCAGTACTTC. Its protein is CASSLSRDAYEQYF.

The chain employs TRBV19 and TRBJ1-1; D call uncertain. Germline V gene lookup returns CDR1 LNHDA and CDR2 SQIVND (reference sequence). The V and J ends lost 5 bases and 0 bases respectively, with 7 bases between them. The CDR3 spans 13 residues. The DNA of the CDR3 is TGTGCCAGTAGTTCTAACTTGAACACTGAAGCTTTCTTT. Protein product: CASSSNLNTEAFF. The whole variable domain, filled in from reference TRBV19 and TRBJ1-1, reads DGGITQSPKYLFRKEGQNVTLSCEQNLNHDAMYWYRQDPGQGLRLIYYSQIVNDFQKGDIAEGYSVSREKKESFPLTVTSAQKNPTAFYLCASSSNLNTEAFFGQGTRLTVV.

For this clone: A junction end diverges from the germline sequence, so it may reflect a read error. The chain links TRBV7-7 to TRBJ2-2, with D possibly called TRBD1 or TRBD2 (5 bases each). The CDR3 length is 16 residues. Germline loops: CDR1 SSHAT, CDR2 FNYEAQ (reference sequence). The CDR3 bases are TGTGCTAGCAGCTTAGTCCCGGGGCCTCCCTCCGGGGAGCTGTTTTTT. Residues: CASSLVPGPPSGELFF. The variable domain in full, with the rest retrieved from reference TRBV7-7 and TRBJ2-2, is GAGVSQSPRYKVTKRGQDVTLRCDPISSHATLYWYQQALGQGPEFLTYFNYEAQPDKSGLPSDRFSAERPEGSISTLTIQRTEQRDSAMYRCASSLVPGPPSGELFFGEGSRLTVL.

The chain employs TRBV5-4 and TRBJ1-5; TRBD1 might be the D (6 bases). Per the germline V gene, CDR1 is SGHNT and CDR2 is YYREEE (reference sequence). Trimming removed 4 bases at V and 1 base at J, with 15 bases between. CDR3 length: 16 residues. The CDR3 spells CASSHGGGGSNQPQHF. CDR3 DNA sequence: TGTGCCAGCAGCCACGGAGGGGGGGGGAGCAATCAGCCCCAGCATTTT.

The V call is TRBV6-6, the J call TRBJ1-1; 12 nucleotides line up with TRBD1. CDR3 size: 16 residues. The germline V gene has CDR1 MNHNY and CDR2 SVGAGI (reference sequence). The V and J ends lost 2 bases and 11 bases, in that order; junction bases with no gene match: 12. CDR3 protein: CASSYKSGQGAIYAFF. DNA of the CDR3: TGTGCCAGCAGTTACAAATCGGGACAGGGGGCTATCTACGCTTTCTTT.

The chain is built from TRBV6-1 and TRBJ1-2; D not resolved. V was pared by 8 bases and J by 5 bases, with 12 bases between. The germline V gene encodes CDR1 MNHNS and CDR2 SASEGT. The CDR3 is 12 amino acids. CDR3 residues: CASFSREYGYTF. The CDR3 region has the DNA TGTGCCAGCTTTAGCCGCGAGTATGGCTACACCTTC.

The V and J genes are TRBV5-1 and TRBJ2-5; a possible D gene is TRBD1 (6 bases). The CDR3 loop spans 16 amino acids. The germline V gene encodes CDR1 SGHRS and CDR2 YFSETQ. Trimming stripped 0 bases from V and 5 bases from J, with 17 bases between. The CDR3 is CASSLDPAGDRETQYF. The CDR3 region has the DNA TGCGCCAGCAGCTTGGATCCCGCAGGGGATCGGGAGACCCAGTACTTC.

The chain has TRBV5-5 and TRBJ1-6; unclear D gene. The CDR3 runs to 14 residues. In germline, CDR1 is SGHKS, CDR2 YYEKEE (reference sequence). V lost 2 bases, J lost 8 bases, and 11 bases lay in between. The CDR3 is CASSFESTHSPLHF. Here the CDR3 DNA reads TGTGCCAGCAGCTTTGAGAGCACCCATTCACCCCTCCACTTT.

The chain is built from TRBV4-2 and TRBJ1-6; tentatively, D is TRBD1 (5 bases). CDR1 is LGHNA and CDR2 is YNFKEQ in the germline V gene. Trimming took 1 base from V and 9 from J, leaving 13 bases between them. The CDR3 is 15 residues long. CDR3: CASSQVMDGASPLHF. The CDR3 nucleotides read TGTGCCAGCAGCCAAGTGATGGACGGGGCTTCACCCCTCCACTTT.

The chain uses TRBV9 and TRBJ1-5, with D uncertain. The CDR3 extends over 12 amino acids. Germline V gene data show CDR1 as SGDLS and CDR2 as YYNGEE. V was clipped by 6 bases and J by 4 bases, with 8 bases between them. In DNA, the CDR3 is TGTGCCAGCATCACGGGTAATCAGCCCCAGCATTTT. Translating gives CASITGNQPQHF.

This CDR3 reads CASSVLAGRGEKLFF. In DNA form, the CDR3 reads TGTGCCAGCAGCGTATTAGCAGGTCGGGGTGAAAAACTGTTTTTT. The chain recombines TRBV9 with TRBJ1-4; D ambiguous. V lost 1 base, J lost 7 bases, and 14 bases lay in between. The CDR3 loop spans 15 amino acids. The germline V gene has CDR1 SGDLS and CDR2 YYNGEE. The full variable domain, in which reference TRBV9 and TRBJ1-4 provide the parts outside the CDR3, is DSGVTQTPKHLITATGQRVTLRCSPRSGDLSVYWYQQSLDQGLQFLIQYYNGEERAKGNILERFSAQQFPDLHSELNLSSLELGDSALYFCASSVLAGRGEKLFFGSGTQLSVL.

The V gene is TRBV28, the J gene TRBJ1-5, with 8 bases lining up with TRBD1. The J segment lost 6 bases and the V segment lost 5 bases, leaving 12 bases of the junction unmatched. The CDR3 is 16 amino acids. CDR1 and CDR2 from the germline V gene are MDHEN and SYDVKM. The CDR3 region is CASSGAGTGDFQPQHF. CDR3 nucleotides: TGTGCCAGCAGTGGAGCCGGGACAGGAGATTTTCAGCCCCAGCATTTT. Using reference TRBV28 and TRBJ1-5 for the parts outside the CDR3, the full variable domain is DVKVTQSSRYLVKRTGEKVFLECVQDMDHENMFWYRQDPGLGLRLIYFSYDVKMKEKGDIPEGYSVSREKKERFSLILESASTNQTSMYLCASSGAGTGDFQPQHFGDGTRLSIL.

Only one count was recorded for this clone. The rearrangement links TRBV7-6 to TRBJ2-5; D possibly corresponds to TRBD2 (6 bases). V was cut by 4 bases and J by 3 bases, with 15 bases left in between. CDR3 length: 15 residues. Germline V gives CDR1 SGHVS, CDR2 FNYEAQ. The CDR3 bases are TGTGCCAGCAGCTCCCGGGACTGGGCCAAAGAGACCCAGTACTTC. This translates into CASSSRDWAKETQYF. Complete variable domain (other parts from reference TRBV7-6 and TRBJ2-5): GAGVSQSPRYKVTKRGQDVALRCDPISGHVSLYWYRQALGQGPEFLTYFNYEAQQDKSGLPNDRFSAERPEGSISTLTIQRTEQRDSAMYRCASSSRDWAKETQYFGPGTRLLVL.

The rearrangement joins TRBV30 to TRBJ2-7; TRBD2 aligns across 13 bases. The J segment lost 0 bases and the V segment lost 1 base, leaving 6 bases of the junction unmatched. The CDR3 has 17 residues. Germline CDR1 reads GTSNPN; CDR2 reads SVGIG (reference sequence). The DNA of the CDR3 is TGTGCCTGGAGTGCCCCGACTAGCGGGGGGAGCTCCTACGAGCAGTACTTC. The encoded protein is CAWSAPTSGGSSYEQYF.

Only a few counts were recorded for this clone. The chain combines TRBV5-4 with TRBJ2-1, with 12 bases lining up with TRBD1. Germline loops: CDR1 SGHNT, CDR2 YYREEE (reference sequence). V gave up 0 bases and J gave up 8 bases; unmatched junction bases: 6. The length of the CDR3 is 16 residues. The DNA for the CDR3 is TGTGCCAGCAGCTTGGGGGACAGGGGGCGAAAGTATGAGCAGTTCTTC. Translation: CASSLGDRGRKYEQFF. Full variable domain (rest looked up from reference TRBV5-4 and TRBJ2-1): ETGVTQSPTHLIKTRGQQVTLRCSSQSGHNTVSWYQQALGQGPQFIFQYYREEENGRGNFPPRFSGLQFPNYSSELNVNALELDDSALYLCASSLGDRGRKYEQFFGPGTRLTVL.

The V call is TRBV5-6, the J call TRBJ1-5, with TRBD1 as a possible D gene (5 bases). The CDR3 loop spans 14 amino acids. CDR1 SGHDT and CDR2 YYEEEE come from the germline V gene. Trimming stripped 1 base from V and 4 bases from J, with 9 bases between. Here the CDR3 reads CASSLRWGNQPQHF. CDR3 coding DNA: TGTGCCAGCAGCTTGAGGTGGGGGAATCAGCCCCAGCATTTT. Variable domain in full (rest from reference TRBV5-6 and TRBJ1-5): DAGVTQSPTHLIKTRGQQVTLRCSPKSGHDTVSWYQQALGQGPQFIFQYYEEEERQRGNFPDRFSGHQFPNYSSELNVNALLLGDSALYLCASSLRWGNQPQHFGDGTRLSIL.

The rearrangement uses TRBV28 and TRBJ2-7; 9 nucleotides agree with TRBD1. There are 15 residues in the CDR3. Trimming removed 6 bases from V and 5 bases from J; junction bases left unmatched: 11. The germline gives CDR1 MDHEN, CDR2 SYDVKM. The CDR3 loop reads CASSPAGTGSHEQYF. In nucleotides, the CDR3 is TGTGCCAGCAGCCCAGCCGGGACAGGGTCCCACGAGCAGTACTTC.

The chain recombines TRBV5-1 with TRBJ1-2; D not certain. Trimming shortened V by 3 bases and J by 7 bases, and 13 bases separated the two germline ends. The CDR3 is 13 residues long. In germline, CDR1 is SGHRS, CDR2 YFSETQ. The CDR3 nucleotides read TGCGCCAGCAGCTCCAATGCAGCTTTTGGCTACACCTTC. It translates to CASSSNAAFGYTF.

The chain carries TRBV2 and TRBJ1-5; a weak D match, TRBD1 (5 bases). The CDR3 totals 15 residues. Trimming took off 6 bases at V and 6 bases at J, with 18 bases between the two ends. The germline CDR1 and CDR2 sequences are SNHLY and FYNNEI. CDR3 residues: CASRSRAGLPQPQHF. In nucleotides, the CDR3 is TGTGCCAGCAGATCAAGGGCAGGGTTGCCTCAGCCCCAGCATTTT.

V gene TRBV4-2 combines with J gene TRBJ1-5, with D possibly TRBD1 on 5 matching bases. Per the germline V gene, CDR1 is LGHNA and CDR2 is YNFKEQ. V gave up 3 bases and J gave up 7 bases, with 10 bases separating them. This CDR3 is built from 13 residues. The CDR3 nucleotides read TGTGCCAGCAGCCAGGACTCAGGGCAGCCCCAGCATTTT. It encodes CASSQDSGQPQHF.

The chain employs TRBV7-9 and TRBJ2-3; the D gene is possibly TRBD2 (6 bases). Deletions cut 5 bases from V and 3 bases from J, with 24 bases between. Germline-derived CDR1 and CDR2 are SEHNR and FQNEAQ (reference sequence). The CDR3 has 18 amino acids. CDR3 region: CASSRRAFGGGRTDTQYF. The DNA for the CDR3 is TGTGCCAGCAGCCGCAGAGCCTTTGGGGGAGGTCGGACAGATACGCAGTATTTT.

The chain recombines TRBV18 with TRBJ2-2; unclear D gene. V was clipped by 2 bases and J by 4 bases, with 11 bases between them. Germline CDR1 KGHSH, CDR2 LQKENI. The CDR3 length is 15 residues. CDR3 region: CASSPFGVTTGELFF. The CDR3 DNA is TGTGCCAGCTCACCATTTGGAGTAACCACCGGGGAGCTGTTTTTT.

The CDR3 bases are TGTGCCAGTAGTATAGAGACAGGGCGGCGCAATCAGCCCCAGCATTTT. This translates into CASSIETGRRNQPQHF. This chain links TRBV19 with TRBJ1-5; 7 bases line up with TRBD1. Germline V gene sequence: CDR1 LNHDA, CDR2 SQIVND (reference sequence). V shed 0 bases, J shed 2 bases, and the junction held 4 bases outside the gene matches. The CDR3 runs 16 residues. The full variable domain, completed using reference TRBV19 and TRBJ1-5, is DGGITQSPKYLFRKEGQNVTLSCEQNLNHDAMYWYRQDPGQGLRLIYYSQIVNDFQKGDIAEGYSVSREKKESFPLTVTSAQKNPTAFYLCASSIETGRRNQPQHFGDGTRLSIL.

This CDR3 is CASTAGLATTVRGTQYF. CDR3 in DNA: TGCGCCAGCACCGCAGGACTAGCGACCACAGTAAGGGGTACGCAGTATTTT. The gene calls are TRBV5-1 and TRBJ2-3; 9 bases are shared with TRBD2. Germline V gives CDR1 SGHRS, CDR2 YFSETQ. This CDR3 comprises 17 residues. V lost 6 bases, J lost 8 bases, and 19 bases stayed unmatched.